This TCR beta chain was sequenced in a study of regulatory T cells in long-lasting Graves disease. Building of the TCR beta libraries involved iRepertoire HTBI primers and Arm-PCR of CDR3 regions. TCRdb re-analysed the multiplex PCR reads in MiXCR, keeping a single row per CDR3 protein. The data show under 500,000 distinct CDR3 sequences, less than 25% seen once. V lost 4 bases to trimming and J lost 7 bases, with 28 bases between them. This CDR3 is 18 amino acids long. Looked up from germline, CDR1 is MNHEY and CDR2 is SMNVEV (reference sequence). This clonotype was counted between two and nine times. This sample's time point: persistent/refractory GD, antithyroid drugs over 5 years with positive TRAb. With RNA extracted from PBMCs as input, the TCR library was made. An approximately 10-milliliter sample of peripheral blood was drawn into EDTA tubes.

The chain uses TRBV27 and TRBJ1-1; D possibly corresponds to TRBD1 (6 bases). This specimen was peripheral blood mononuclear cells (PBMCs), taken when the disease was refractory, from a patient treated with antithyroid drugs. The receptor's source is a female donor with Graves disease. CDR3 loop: CASSSRTAGGGSRGEAFF. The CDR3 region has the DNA TGTGCCAGCAGTTCCCGGACGGCAGGAGGGGGGAGTAGAGGTGAAGCTTTCTTT.